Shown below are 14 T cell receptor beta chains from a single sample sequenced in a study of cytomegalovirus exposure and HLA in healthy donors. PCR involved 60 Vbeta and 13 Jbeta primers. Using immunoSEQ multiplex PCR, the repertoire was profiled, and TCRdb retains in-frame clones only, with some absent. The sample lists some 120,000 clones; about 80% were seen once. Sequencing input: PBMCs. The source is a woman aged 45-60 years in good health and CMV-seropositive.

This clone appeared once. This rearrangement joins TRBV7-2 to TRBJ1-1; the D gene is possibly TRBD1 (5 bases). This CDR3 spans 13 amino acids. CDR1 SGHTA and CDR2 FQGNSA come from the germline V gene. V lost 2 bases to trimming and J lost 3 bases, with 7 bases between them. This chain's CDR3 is CASSLWGDTEAFF. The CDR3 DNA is TGTGCCAGCAGCTTATGGGGGGACACTGAAGCTTTCTTT.

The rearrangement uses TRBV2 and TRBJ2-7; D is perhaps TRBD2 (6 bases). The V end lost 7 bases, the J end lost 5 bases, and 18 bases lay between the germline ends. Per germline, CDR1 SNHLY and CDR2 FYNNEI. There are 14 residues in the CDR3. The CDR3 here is CASTRLVSSHEQYF. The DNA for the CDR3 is TGTGCCAGCACCCGACTAGTATCATCCCACGAGCAGTACTTC. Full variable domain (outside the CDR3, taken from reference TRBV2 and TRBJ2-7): EPEVTQTPSHQVTQMGQEVILRCVPISNHLYFYWYRQILGQKVEFLVSFYNNEISEKSEIFDDQFSVERPDGSNFTLKIRSTKLEDSAMYFCASTRLVSSHEQYFGPGTRLTVT.

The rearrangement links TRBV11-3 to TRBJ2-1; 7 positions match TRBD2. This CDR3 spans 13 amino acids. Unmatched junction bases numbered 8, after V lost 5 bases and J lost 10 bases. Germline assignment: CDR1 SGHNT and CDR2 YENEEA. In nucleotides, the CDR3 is TGTGCCAGCAGCCGGGGGGTCGGGGAGGAGCAGTTCTTC. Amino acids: CASSRGVGEEQFF.

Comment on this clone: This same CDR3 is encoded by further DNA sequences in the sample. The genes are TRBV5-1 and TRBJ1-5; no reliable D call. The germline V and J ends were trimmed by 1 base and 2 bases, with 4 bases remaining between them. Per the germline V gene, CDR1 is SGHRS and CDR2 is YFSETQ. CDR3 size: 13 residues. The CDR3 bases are TGCGCCAGCAGCTTGTCAGGCAATCAGCCCCAGCATTTT. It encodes CASSLSGNQPQHF.

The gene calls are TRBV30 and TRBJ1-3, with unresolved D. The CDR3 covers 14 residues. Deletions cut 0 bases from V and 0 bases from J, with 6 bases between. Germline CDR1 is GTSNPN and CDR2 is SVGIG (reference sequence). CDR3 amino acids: CAWSVGGSGNTIYF. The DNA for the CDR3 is TGTGCCTGGAGTGTAGGCGGCTCTGGAAACACCATATATTTT.

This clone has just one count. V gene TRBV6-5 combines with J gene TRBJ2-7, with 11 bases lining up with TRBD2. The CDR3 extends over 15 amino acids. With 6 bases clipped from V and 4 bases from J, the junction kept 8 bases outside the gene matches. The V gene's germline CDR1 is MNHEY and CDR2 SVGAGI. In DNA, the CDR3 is TGTGCCAGCAGGCCAAAGCCTAGCGGGGGGTACGAGCAGTACTTC. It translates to CASRPKPSGGYEQYF.

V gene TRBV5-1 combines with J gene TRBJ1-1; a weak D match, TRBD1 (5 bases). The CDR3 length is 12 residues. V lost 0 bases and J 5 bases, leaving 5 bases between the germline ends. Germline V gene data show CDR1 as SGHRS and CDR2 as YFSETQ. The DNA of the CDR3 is TGCGCCAGCAGCTTGGAGGGGACTGAAGCTTTCTTT. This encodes CASSLEGTEAFF.

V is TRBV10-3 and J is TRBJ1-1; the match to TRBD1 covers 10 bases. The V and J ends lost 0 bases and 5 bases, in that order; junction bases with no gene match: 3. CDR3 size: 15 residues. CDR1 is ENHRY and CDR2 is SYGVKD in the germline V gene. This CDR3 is CAISESGTGVTEAFF. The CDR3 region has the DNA TGTGCCATCAGTGAGTCGGGGACAGGGGTAACTGAAGCTTTCTTT.

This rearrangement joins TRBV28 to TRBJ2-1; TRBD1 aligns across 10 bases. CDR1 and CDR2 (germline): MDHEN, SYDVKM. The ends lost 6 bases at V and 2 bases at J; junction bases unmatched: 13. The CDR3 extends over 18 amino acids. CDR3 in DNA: TGTGCCAGCAGCGGGACAGGGGAAGAGCGGGGAACCTACAATGAGCAGTTCTTC. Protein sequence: CASSGTGEERGTYNEQFF.

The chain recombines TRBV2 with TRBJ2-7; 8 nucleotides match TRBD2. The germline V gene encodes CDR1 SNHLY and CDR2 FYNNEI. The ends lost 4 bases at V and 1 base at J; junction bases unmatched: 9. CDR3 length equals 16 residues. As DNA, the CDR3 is TGTGCCAGCAGTGGGCAGGGGCGGGGGGCTTCCTACGAGCAGTACTTC. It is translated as CASSGQGRGASYEQYF. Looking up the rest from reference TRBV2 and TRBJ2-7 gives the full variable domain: EPEVTQTPSHQVTQMGQEVILRCVPISNHLYFYWYRQILGQKVEFLVSFYNNEISEKSEIFDDQFSVERPDGSNFTLKIRSTKLEDSAMYFCASSGQGRGASYEQYFGPGTRLTVT.

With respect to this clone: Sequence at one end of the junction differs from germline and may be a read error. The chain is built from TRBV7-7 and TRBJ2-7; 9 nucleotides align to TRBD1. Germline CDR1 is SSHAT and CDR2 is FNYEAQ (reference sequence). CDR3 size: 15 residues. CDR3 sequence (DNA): TGTGCTAGCAGCGCCCGGGGACAGGGTATCGACGAGCAGTACTTC. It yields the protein CASSARGQGIDEQYF. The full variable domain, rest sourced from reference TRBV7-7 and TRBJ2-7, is GAGVSQSPRYKVTKRGQDVTLRCDPISSHATLYWYQQALGQGPEFLTYFNYEAQPDKSGLPSDRFSAERPEGSISTLTIQRTEQRDSAMYRCASSARGQGIDEQYFGPGTRLTVT.

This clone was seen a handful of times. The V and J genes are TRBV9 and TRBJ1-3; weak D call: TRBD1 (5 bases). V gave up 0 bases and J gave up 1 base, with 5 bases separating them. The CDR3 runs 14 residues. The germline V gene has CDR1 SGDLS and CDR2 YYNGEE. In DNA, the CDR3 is TGTGCCAGCAGCGTAGGGACATCTGGAAACACCATATATTTT. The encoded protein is CASSVGTSGNTIYF.

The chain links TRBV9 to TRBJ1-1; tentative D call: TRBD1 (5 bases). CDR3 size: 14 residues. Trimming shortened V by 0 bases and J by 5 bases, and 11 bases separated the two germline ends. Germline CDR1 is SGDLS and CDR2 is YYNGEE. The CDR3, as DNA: TGTGCCAGCAGCGTAGGCCAGGGTGGAACTGAAGCTTTCTTT. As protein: CASSVGQGGTEAFF.

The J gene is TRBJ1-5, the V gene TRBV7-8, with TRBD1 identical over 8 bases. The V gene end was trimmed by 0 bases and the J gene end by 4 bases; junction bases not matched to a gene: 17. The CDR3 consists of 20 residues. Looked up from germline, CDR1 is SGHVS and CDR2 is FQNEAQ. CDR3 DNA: TGTGCCAGCAGCTTAGCTGGTGGGGGACAGGTGTATTTCCGTAATCAGCCCCAGCATTTT. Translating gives CASSLAGGGQVYFRNQPQHF.